This T cell receptor beta chain was sequenced for a study of T cells expressing NK-cell markers. Study-wide background: Sequencing of TCR beta repertoires drew on sorted CD3+CD56+NKG2C+, CD3+CD56+NKG2C- and CD3+CD56-NKG2C+ T cells. Sequenced donors, eight in total, included seven who were HCMV-seropositive and one who was seronegative.

Note on this clonotype: Antigen: not known.

The study, taken as a whole, reports: Dominance of the CD3+CD56-NKG2C+ fraction by these clonotypes also held in several donors. Clarity on HCMV specificity was lacking for the expanded NKG2C+ T cell clones.

Reanalyzing the 5' RACE reads, TCRdb keeps one entry per CDR3 protein, without DNA. The repertoire table contains some 340,000 distinct CDR3 sequences. The CDR3 is made up of 16 amino acids. Germline-derived CDR1 and CDR2 are MGHRA and YSYEKL. The TCR comes from a man aged 18 to 70 in good health. Sequencing was carried out using blood T cells: a sorted CD56 or NKG2C T cell subset, CD4+ or CD8+ T cells, or bulk PBMC T cells (not recorded which). The chain uses TRBV4-1 and TRBJ2-2; TCRdb's D gene call, TRBD2, goes unchecked for lack of DNA. The CDR3 region is CASSPSPAVRTGELFF.